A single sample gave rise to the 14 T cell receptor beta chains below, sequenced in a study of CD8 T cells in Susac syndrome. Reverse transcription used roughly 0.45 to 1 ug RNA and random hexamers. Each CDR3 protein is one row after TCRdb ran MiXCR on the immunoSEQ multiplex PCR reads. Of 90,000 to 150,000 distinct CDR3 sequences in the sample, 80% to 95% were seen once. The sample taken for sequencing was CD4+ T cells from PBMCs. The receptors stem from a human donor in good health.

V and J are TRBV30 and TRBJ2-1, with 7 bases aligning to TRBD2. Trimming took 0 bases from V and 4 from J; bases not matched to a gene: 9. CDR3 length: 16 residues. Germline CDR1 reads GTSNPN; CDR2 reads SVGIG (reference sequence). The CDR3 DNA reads TGTGCCTGGAGTGTACGCGGGAGAGTCGTTTACAATGAGCAGTTCTTC. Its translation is CAWSVRGRVVYNEQFF.

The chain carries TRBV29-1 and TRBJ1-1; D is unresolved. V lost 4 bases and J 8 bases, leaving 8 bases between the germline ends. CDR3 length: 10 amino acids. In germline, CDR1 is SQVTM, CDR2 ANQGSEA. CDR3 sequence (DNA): TGCAGCGTTGTTCTGAGCGAAGCTTTCTTT. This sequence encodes CSVVLSEAFF.

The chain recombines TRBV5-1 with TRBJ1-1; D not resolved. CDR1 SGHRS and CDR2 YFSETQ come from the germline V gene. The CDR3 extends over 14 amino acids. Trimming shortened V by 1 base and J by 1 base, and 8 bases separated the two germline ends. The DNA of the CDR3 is TGCGCCAGCAGCTTGAGGTCAGAGAACACTGAAGCTTTCTTT. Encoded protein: CASSLRSENTEAFF.

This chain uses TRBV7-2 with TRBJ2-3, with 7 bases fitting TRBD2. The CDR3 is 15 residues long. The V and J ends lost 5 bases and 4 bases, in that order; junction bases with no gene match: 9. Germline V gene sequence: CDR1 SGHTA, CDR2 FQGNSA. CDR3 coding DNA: TGTGCCAGCAGCGAAACTAGCGTTTCCGCAGATACGCAGTATTTT. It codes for CASSETSVSADTQYF. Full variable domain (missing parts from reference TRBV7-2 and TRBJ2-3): GAGVSQSPSNKVTEKGKDVELRCDPISGHTALYWYRQSLGQGLEFLIYFQGNSAPDKSGLPSDRFSAERTGGSVSTLTIQRTQQEDSAVYLCASSETSVSADTQYFGPGTRLTVL.

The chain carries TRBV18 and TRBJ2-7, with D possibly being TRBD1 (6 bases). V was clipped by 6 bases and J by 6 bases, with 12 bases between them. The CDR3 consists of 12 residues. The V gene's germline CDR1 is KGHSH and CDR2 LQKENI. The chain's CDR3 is CASSGQQGEQYF. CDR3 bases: TGTGCCAGCTCCGGACAGCAGGGCGAGCAGTACTTC.

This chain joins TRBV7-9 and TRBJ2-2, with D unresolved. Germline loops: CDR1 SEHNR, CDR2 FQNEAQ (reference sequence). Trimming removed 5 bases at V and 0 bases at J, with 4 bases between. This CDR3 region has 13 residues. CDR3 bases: TGTGCCAGCAGCAAGGCGAACACCGGGGAGCTGTTTTTT. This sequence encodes CASSKANTGELFF.

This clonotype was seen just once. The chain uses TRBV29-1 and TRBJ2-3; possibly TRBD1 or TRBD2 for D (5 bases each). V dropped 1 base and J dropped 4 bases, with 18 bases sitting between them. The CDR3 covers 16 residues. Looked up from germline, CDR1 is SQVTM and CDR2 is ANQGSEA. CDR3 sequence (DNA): TGCAGCGTTGAAGGAGGGGCATCAAGGGGCCCAGATACGCAGTATTTT. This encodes CSVEGGASRGPDTQYF.

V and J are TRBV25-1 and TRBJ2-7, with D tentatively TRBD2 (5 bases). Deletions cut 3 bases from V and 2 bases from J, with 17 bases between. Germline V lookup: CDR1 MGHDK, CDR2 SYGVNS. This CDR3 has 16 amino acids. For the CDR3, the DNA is TGTGCCAGCAGTGATCCCCTGGGGAGTGCCCCCTACGAGCAGTACTTC. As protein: CASSDPLGSAPYEQYF.

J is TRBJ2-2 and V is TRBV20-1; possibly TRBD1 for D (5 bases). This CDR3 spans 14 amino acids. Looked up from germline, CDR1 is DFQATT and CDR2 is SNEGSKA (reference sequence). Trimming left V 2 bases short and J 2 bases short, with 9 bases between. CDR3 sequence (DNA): TGCAGTGCTAGACCAGGGCTCAACACCGGGGAGCTGTTTTTT. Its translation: CSARPGLNTGELFF.

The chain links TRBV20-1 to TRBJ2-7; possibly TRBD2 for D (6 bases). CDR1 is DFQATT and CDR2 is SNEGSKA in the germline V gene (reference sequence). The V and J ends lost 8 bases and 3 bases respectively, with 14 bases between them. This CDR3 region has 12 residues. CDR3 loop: CSSSTGDYEQYF. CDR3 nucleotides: TGCAGTTCAAGCACGGGGGACTACGAGCAGTACTTC.

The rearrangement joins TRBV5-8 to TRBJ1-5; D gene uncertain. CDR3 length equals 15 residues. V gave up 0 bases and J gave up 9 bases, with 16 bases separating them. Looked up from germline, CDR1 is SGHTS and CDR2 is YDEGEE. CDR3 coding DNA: TGTGCCAGCAGCTTGGGTTCCGGCGCAGTCTTGCCCCAGCATTTT. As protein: CASSLGSGAVLPQHF.

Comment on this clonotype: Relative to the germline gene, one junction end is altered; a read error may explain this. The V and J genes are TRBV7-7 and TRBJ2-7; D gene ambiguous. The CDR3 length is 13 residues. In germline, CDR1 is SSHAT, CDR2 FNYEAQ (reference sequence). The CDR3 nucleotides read TGTGCTAGCAGCCCGGACCTGGGTTACGAGCAGTACTTC. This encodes CASSPDLGYEQYF.

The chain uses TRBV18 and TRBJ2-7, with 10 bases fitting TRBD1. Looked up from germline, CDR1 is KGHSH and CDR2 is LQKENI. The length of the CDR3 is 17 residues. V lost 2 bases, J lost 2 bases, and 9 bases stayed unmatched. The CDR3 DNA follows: TGTGCCAGCTCACCATTCGGACAGGGGGTGAAAGCCTACGAGCAGTACTTC. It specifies CASSPFGQGVKAYEQYF.

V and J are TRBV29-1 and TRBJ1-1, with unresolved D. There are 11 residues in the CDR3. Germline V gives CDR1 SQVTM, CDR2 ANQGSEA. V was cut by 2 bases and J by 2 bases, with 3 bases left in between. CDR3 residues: CSVELNTEAFF. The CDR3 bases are TGCAGCGTTGAATTAAACACTGAAGCTTTCTTT.